These 16 T cell receptor beta chains were all obtained from the same sample, sequenced in a study of neurological immune-mediated disorders. TCRdb reanalysed the 5' RACE reads using MiXCR and keeps one entry per CDR3 protein. Here the sample spans about 50,000 distinct CDR3 sequences, over 3% being singletons. Sequenced input: PBMCs. Receptor source: a man in his forties with multiple sclerosis.

This clonotype was recorded at least ten times. The V and J genes are TRBV20-1 and TRBJ2-1; perhaps TRBD2 as D (6 bases). Between the trimmed V and J ends, which lost 3 bases and 7 bases, there was a span of 22 bases. The CDR3 spans 16 residues. Germline V gene sequence: CDR1 DFQATT, CDR2 SNEGSKA (reference sequence). CDR3 in amino acids: CSASDLGGDRPNEQFF. The CDR3 bases are TGCAGTGCTAGTGACCTCGGAGGGGATCGGCCGAATGAGCAGTTCTTC.

There are many counts of this clonotype. The genes are TRBV3-1 and TRBJ1-4, with 8 bases matching TRBD1. CDR3 length: 16 amino acids. The V and J ends lost 2 bases and 8 bases, in that order; junction bases with no gene match: 10. Germline V gene sequence: CDR1 LGHDT, CDR2 YNNKEL (reference sequence). This chain's CDR3 is CASSQSLGTGNEKLFF. CDR3 nucleotide sequence: TGTGCCAGCAGCCAAAGCTTGGGGACAGGCAACGAAAAACTGTTTTTT.

In its sample, this clonotype was seen many times. This chain connects TRBV2 to TRBJ2-1, with 7 bases that match TRBD1. The CDR3 is 14 residues long. Per germline, CDR1 SNHLY and CDR2 FYNNEI. V was pared by 6 bases and J by 9 bases, with 11 bases of the junction left unmatched. The CDR3, as DNA: TGTGCCAGCAGACACGTTAGGGGGCGCGTTGAGCAGTTCTTC. It translates to CASRHVRGRVEQFF.

In this sample, this clonotype turned up many times. This chain links TRBV5-1 with TRBJ2-1; D not resolved. V lost 3 bases and J lost 9, with 7 bases in between. The CDR3 is 11 amino acids. The V gene's germline CDR1 is SGHRS and CDR2 YFSETQ. The CDR3 reads CASSWDVEQFF. CDR3 DNA: TGCGCCAGCAGCTGGGATGTTGAGCAGTTCTTC.

In its sample, this clonotype was seen many times. The chain recombines TRBV7-2 with TRBJ1-6; D is undetermined. The CDR3 is 16 residues long. Trimming pared 2 bases from V and 0 bases from J, leaving 8 bases between. From germline, CDR1 is SGHTA and CDR2 FQGNSA. CDR3 DNA: TGTGCCAGCAGCTTAAAACCCAGCTCCTATAATTCACCCCTCCACTTT. Residues: CASSLKPSSYNSPLHF.

This clonotype was detected ten times or more. This chain connects TRBV5-1 to TRBJ2-1, with D possibly matching TRBD2 (6 bases). Trimming removed 0 bases from V and 6 bases from J, with 7 bases in between. This CDR3 is built from 13 residues. Germline assignment: CDR1 SGHRS and CDR2 YFSETQ. CDR3 loop: CASSLGGVNEQFF. For the CDR3, the DNA is TGCGCCAGCAGCTTGGGGGGGGTCAATGAGCAGTTCTTC.

This clonotype was seen at least ten times. The chain combines TRBV20-1 with TRBJ1-5, with D possibly matching TRBD1 (6 bases). V dropped 6 bases and J dropped 1 base, with 13 bases sitting between them. Per germline, CDR1 DFQATT and CDR2 SNEGSKA (reference sequence). The CDR3 is made up of 14 amino acids. CDR3 nucleotides: TGCAGTGCAGGCGTACAGGGAAGCAATCAGCCCCAGCATTTT. It translates to CSAGVQGSNQPQHF.

This clonotype was picked up many times. The CDR3 spells CASSPTGLAGNPLQETQYF. DNA for the CDR3: TGTGCCAGCAGCCCAACGGGGCTAGCGGGGAACCCTCTCCAAGAGACCCAGTACTTC. This chain connects TRBV27 to TRBJ2-5, with TRBD2 matching 9 bases. Germline lookup yields CDR1 MNHEY and CDR2 SMNVEV (reference sequence). After removal of 6 bases from V and 1 base from J, the junction contained 18 bases not matched to a gene. This CDR3 is built from 19 residues.

This clonotype was counted many times. This rearrangement joins TRBV9 to TRBJ2-7; D is perhaps TRBD2 (5 bases). The CDR3 has 15 residues. CDR1 is SGDLS, CDR2 YYNGEE, per germline. Trimming took 0 bases from V and 7 from J, leaving 17 bases between them. The chain's CDR3 is CASSVGPRNSGEQYF. The CDR3 DNA follows: TGTGCCAGCAGCGTAGGTCCAAGAAATTCGGGAGAGCAGTACTTC.

This clonotype was observed many times. The CDR3 DNA reads TGTGCCAGCAGCGACCTGGGGGACGGAGCAACTAATGAAAAACTGTTTTTT. This codes for CASSDLGDGATNEKLFF. The chain is built from TRBV25-1 and TRBJ1-4; maybe TRBD1 (5 bases). Germline CDR1 reads MGHDK; CDR2 reads SYGVNS. The V gene lost 6 bases and the J gene lost 0 bases, with 17 bases spanning the gap. The CDR3 covers 17 residues.

In its sample, this clonotype was seen a few times. V usage is TRBV12-3 or TRBV12-4 and J usage is TRBJ2-7; possible D gene TRBD2, 6 bases. There are 12 residues in the CDR3. Between the trimmed V and J ends, which lost 5 bases and 7 bases, there was a span of 12 bases. CDR3 bases: TGTGCCAGCAGTCCAAAGGGAGGTGAGCAGTACTTC. This encodes CASSPKGGEQYF.

This clonotype has a count of ten or more. This rearrangement joins TRBV20-1 to TRBJ1-4, with 9 bases lining up with TRBD1. The CDR3 runs to 13 residues. Germline assignment: CDR1 DFQATT and CDR2 SNEGSKA (reference sequence). The trim removed 4 bases at V and 7 bases at J, leaving 4 bases unmatched. CDR3 in amino acids: CSAKDRGFEKLFF. Here the CDR3 DNA reads TGCAGTGCTAAGGACAGGGGATTTGAAAAACTGTTTTTT.

There are a few counts of this clonotype. The chain has TRBV29-1 and TRBJ1-2; 7 bases agree with TRBD1. From germline, CDR1 is SQVTM and CDR2 ANQGSEA. There are 14 residues in the CDR3. V trimming: 6 bases; J trimming: 6 bases; junction bases outside the gene matches: 13. The CDR3 here is CSVLPRGQADGYTF. DNA for the CDR3: TGCAGCGTCCTACCCCGCGGACAGGCCGATGGCTACACCTTC.

This clonotype appeared many times. This chain joins TRBV6-5 and TRBJ1-3; D is perhaps TRBD1 (5 bases). The length of the CDR3 is 13 residues. Between the trimmed V and J ends, which lost 6 bases and 14 bases, there was a span of 20 bases. Germline loops: CDR1 MNHEY, CDR2 SVGAGI. CDR3 sequence: CASSPSTTGTLYF. The CDR3 DNA sequence: TGTGCCAGCAGCCCCTCCACGACCGGGACTTTATATTTT.

At least ten counts were recorded for this clonotype. CDR3: CASSKSLGLAQETQYF. The CDR3 DNA sequence: TGTGCCAGCAGTAAAAGCCTGGGGCTAGCCCAAGAGACCCAGTACTTC. The chain couples TRBV12-3 or TRBV12-4 to TRBJ2-5; D could derive from TRBD1 or TRBD2 (5 bases each). Trimming cost V 5 bases and J 1 base, with 17 bases left between them. There are 16 residues in the CDR3.

This clonotype came up many times. J is TRBJ2-5 and V is TRBV7-6; D is perhaps TRBD1 (5 bases). Germline V CDR1 and CDR2: SGHVS, FNYEAQ. V was cut by 5 bases and J by 0 bases, with 13 bases left in between. The CDR3 is 15 residues long. The chain's CDR3 is CASSPGQGYQETQYF. In nucleotides, the CDR3 is TGTGCCAGCAGCCCTGGCCAGGGATACCAAGAGACCCAGTACTTC.